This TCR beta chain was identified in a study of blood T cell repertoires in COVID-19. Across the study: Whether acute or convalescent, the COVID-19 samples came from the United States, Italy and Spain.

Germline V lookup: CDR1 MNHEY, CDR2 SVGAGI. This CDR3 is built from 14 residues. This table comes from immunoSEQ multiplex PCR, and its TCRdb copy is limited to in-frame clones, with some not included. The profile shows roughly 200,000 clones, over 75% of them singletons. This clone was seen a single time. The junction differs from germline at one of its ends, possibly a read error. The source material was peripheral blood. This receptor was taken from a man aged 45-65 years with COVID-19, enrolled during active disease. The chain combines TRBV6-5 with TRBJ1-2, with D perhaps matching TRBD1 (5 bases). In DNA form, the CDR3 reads TGTGCCAGCACGCGAGCAGGGAAGGTTAATGGCTGCACCTTC. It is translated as CASTRAGKVNGCTF.